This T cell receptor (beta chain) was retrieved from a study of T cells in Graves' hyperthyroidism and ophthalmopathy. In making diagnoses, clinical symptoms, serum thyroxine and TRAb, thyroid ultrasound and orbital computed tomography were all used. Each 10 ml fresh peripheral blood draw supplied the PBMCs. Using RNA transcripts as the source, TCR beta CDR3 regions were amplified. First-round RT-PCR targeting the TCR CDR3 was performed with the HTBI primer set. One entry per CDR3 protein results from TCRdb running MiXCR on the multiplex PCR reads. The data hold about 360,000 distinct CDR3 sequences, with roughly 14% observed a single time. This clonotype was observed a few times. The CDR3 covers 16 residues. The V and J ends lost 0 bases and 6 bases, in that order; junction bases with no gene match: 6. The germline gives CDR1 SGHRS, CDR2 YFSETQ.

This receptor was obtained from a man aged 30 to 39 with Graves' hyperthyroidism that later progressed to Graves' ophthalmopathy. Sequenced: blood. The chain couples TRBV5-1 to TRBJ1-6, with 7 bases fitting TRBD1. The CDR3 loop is CASSLEEDRPNSPLHF. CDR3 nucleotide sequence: TGCGCCAGCAGCTTGGAGGAGGACAGGCCTAATTCACCCCTCCACTTT.